The 28 T cell receptor beta chains listed next were all sequenced from one sample in a study of shared T cell receptors in the human thymus. TCRdb's table, derived via immunoSEQ multiplex PCR, lists solely in-frame clones and lacks some. Of 630,000 or so clones detected, more than 70% appear once; the ten largest clones hold roughly 0.0094%. These data were likewise used in another study, on human thymus T cells.

The sequenced sample was thymocytes. These receptors came from a boy under two years old with a congenital heart defect.

The chain couples TRBV28 to TRBJ2-7; D remains unclear. The ends were cut back, 3 bases at V and 2 bases at J, with 11 bases in the middle. CDR3 length: 14 residues. Germline V gene lookup returns CDR1 MDHEN and CDR2 SYDVKM. This chain's CDR3 is CASSFSRFPYEQYF. The CDR3 region has the DNA TGTGCCAGCAGTTTCTCCAGGTTCCCCTACGAGCAGTACTTC.

V and J are TRBV2 and TRBJ2-1, with 12 bases matching TRBD2. CDR3 length: 18 residues. Germline assignment: CDR1 SNHLY and CDR2 FYNNEI. Trimming took 6 bases from V and 3 from J; bases not matched to a gene: 12. This CDR3 is CASSKSSGRVCGYNEQFF. The CDR3, as DNA: TGTGCCAGCAGCAAGTCTAGCGGGAGGGTTTGTGGCTACAATGAGCAGTTCTTC.

This clone was seen a handful of times. The rearrangement uses TRBV4-3 and TRBJ2-4, with D possibly matching TRBD1 (6 bases). V lost 3 bases to trimming and J lost 4 bases, with 22 bases between them. CDR1 and CDR2 from the germline V gene are LGHNA and YSLEER. The CDR3 is made up of 18 amino acids. CDR3 sequence (DNA): TGCGCCAGCAGCCAGGATCCCCCGGGACAAGGCCCGAAAAACATTCAGTACTTC. Translating it yields CASSQDPPGQGPKNIQYF.

The chain is built from TRBV28 and TRBJ1-5; D uncertain. Germline V gene data show CDR1 as MDHEN and CDR2 as SYDVKM. The V gene lost 2 bases and the J gene lost 7 bases, with 12 bases spanning the gap. The CDR3 has 14 residues. The CDR3 nucleotides are TGTGCCAGCAGTTTAAGTCGAGGGTCCCAGCCCCAGCATTTT. It encodes CASSLSRGSQPQHF.

In its sample, this clone was seen a few times. DNA of the CDR3: TGTGCCAGCAGTCTCCGGACAGATGAGGGCACTGAAGCTTTCTTT. It translates to CASSLRTDEGTEAFF. This chain links TRBV27 with TRBJ1-1; D is perhaps TRBD1 (6 bases). V was clipped by 5 bases and J by 4 bases, with 17 bases between them. The CDR3 spans 15 residues. Germline CDR1 reads MNHEY; CDR2 reads SMNVEV (reference sequence).

This chain links TRBV27 with TRBJ2-7, with D possibly TRBD1 on 7 matching bases. The CDR3 totals 16 residues. V dropped 1 base and J dropped 2 bases, with 15 bases sitting between them. Per germline, CDR1 MNHEY and CDR2 SMNVEV (reference sequence). CDR3 sequence reads: CASSLFGGGQAYEQYF. In DNA form, the CDR3 reads TGTGCCAGCAGTTTATTTGGGGGAGGACAGGCCTACGAGCAGTACTTC.

The chain combines TRBV19 with TRBJ2-1; 8 positions agree with TRBD2. The CDR3 contains 16 residues. Germline-derived CDR1 and CDR2 are LNHDA and SQIVND (reference sequence). The V segment lost 3 bases and the J segment 9 bases; nucleotides outside the gene matches: 13. In nucleotides, the CDR3 is TGTGCCAGTAGTATCCGACAAGGGACTAGATTCACTGAGCAGTTCTTC. It encodes CASSIRQGTRFTEQFF.

The chain combines TRBV4-3 with TRBJ1-1; TRBD1 matches 7 bases. The V gene's germline CDR1 is LGHNA and CDR2 YSLEER. J lost 1 base, V lost 0 bases, and 8 bases had no gene match. This CDR3 has 17 residues. The chain's CDR3 is CASSQERGDSPNTEAFF. CDR3 DNA: TGCGCCAGCAGCCAAGAGCGCGGGGACAGCCCGAACACTGAAGCTTTCTTT.

The chain recombines TRBV9 with TRBJ2-6, with TRBD1 matching over 9 bases. Per germline, CDR1 SGDLS and CDR2 YYNGEE. After removal of 4 bases from V and 4 bases from J, the junction contained 9 bases not matched to a gene. The CDR3 contains 17 residues. The CDR3 coding sequence is TGTGCCAGCAGCCTAGACAGGGGGTTGTCCGGGGCCAACGTCCTGACTTTC. Residues: CASSLDRGLSGANVLTF. The variable domain in full, with the rest retrieved from reference TRBV9 and TRBJ2-6, is DSGVTQTPKHLITATGQRVTLRCSPRSGDLSVYWYQQSLDQGLQFLIQYYNGEERAKGNILERFSAQQFPDLHSELNLSSLELGDSALYFCASSLDRGLSGANVLTFGAGSRLTVL.

This sequence joins TRBV7-9 and TRBJ1-5; no reliable D call. CDR3 length: 16 amino acids. Germline CDR1 SEHNR, CDR2 FQNEAQ (reference sequence). Trimming took 0 bases from V and 0 from J, leaving 9 bases between them. Here the CDR3 DNA reads TGTGCCAGCAGCTTAGCCCCTGCGGATAGCAATCAGCCCCAGCATTTT. It is translated as CASSLAPADSNQPQHF.

J is TRBJ1-1 and V is TRBV27, with 9 bases lining up with TRBD1. V lost 4 bases to trimming and J lost 2 bases; unmatched junction nucleotides: 11. CDR1 is MNHEY and CDR2 is SMNVEV in the germline V gene (reference sequence). This CDR3 has 17 amino acids. In DNA form, the CDR3 reads TGTGCCAGCAGTTCCCCGGGACAGGGAAGGGGAAACACTGAAGCTTTCTTT. Translation: CASSSPGQGRGNTEAFF.

This chain connects TRBV18 to TRBJ1-1; 9 nucleotides align to TRBD1. Germline CDR1 reads KGHSH; CDR2 reads LQKENI. This CDR3 region has 16 residues. The V and J ends lost 3 bases and 1 base, in that order; junction bases with no gene match: 6. CDR3 sequence reads: CASSPRDRVPNTEAFF. CDR3 nucleotides: TGTGCCAGCTCACCCCGGGACAGGGTTCCGAACACTGAAGCTTTCTTT.

The chain uses TRBV7-8 and TRBJ2-1; a weak D match, TRBD2 (5 bases). Germline lookup yields CDR1 SGHVS and CDR2 FQNEAQ. This CDR3 spans 15 amino acids. V dropped 1 base and J dropped 6 bases, with 13 bases sitting between them. The CDR3 coding sequence is TGTGCCAGCAGCTTAGGGGGAGTTCTTAGCAATGAGCAGTTCTTC. It translates to CASSLGGVLSNEQFF.

This clone was detected only once. This rearrangement joins TRBV4-3 to TRBJ1-2; no reliable D call. The CDR3 totals 14 residues. Deletions cut 4 bases from V and 8 bases from J, with 17 bases between. From germline, CDR1 is LGHNA and CDR2 YSLEER. The CDR3: CASSPLGSSEGYTF. DNA for the CDR3: TGCGCCAGCAGCCCTTTAGGGAGTTCGGAAGGCTACACCTTC.

This chain links TRBV6-5 with TRBJ2-3; possible D gene TRBD1, 5 bases. Trimming took 0 bases from V and 0 from J, leaving 10 bases between them. Per the germline V gene, CDR1 is MNHEY and CDR2 is SVGAGI. The CDR3 is 16 amino acids. CDR3 coding DNA: TGTGCCAGCAGTTACTCGACAGCCTCTAGCACAGATACGCAGTATTTT. It is translated as CASSYSTASSTDTQYF.

The CDR3 coding sequence is TGTGCCAGTACCCCGGGACAGGGGTCTTTTTTTAGCAATCAGCCCCAGCATTTT. Amino acids: CASTPGQGSFFSNQPQHF. The J gene is TRBJ1-5, the V gene TRBV19; TRBD1 matches at 10 bases. J gave up 0 bases and V 7 bases, and 12 bases lay outside the gene matches. The CDR3 runs 18 residues. Germline lookup yields CDR1 LNHDA and CDR2 SQIVND (reference sequence).

This rearrangement joins TRBV6-5 to TRBJ2-7; D may be TRBD1 (5 bases). The V end was cut by 4 bases, the J end by 2 bases, with 18 bases between. The CDR3 totals 16 residues. The V gene's germline CDR1 is MNHEY and CDR2 SVGAGI. CDR3 sequence reads: CASSSNAGFRTYEQYF. The CDR3 nucleotides read TGTGCCAGCAGTTCAAATGCAGGGTTTCGGACCTACGAGCAGTACTTC.

V and J are TRBV4-3 and TRBJ2-2; 13 bases match TRBD2. This CDR3 has 17 amino acids. V was clipped by 5 bases and J by 0 bases; unmatched bases: 3. Germline V gene data show CDR1 as LGHNA and CDR2 as YSLEER. The CDR3, as DNA: TGCGCCAGCAGCAAGGGACTAGCGGGACCGAACACCGGGGAGCTGTTTTTT. Translated, it gives CASSKGLAGPNTGELFF.

V usage is TRBV5-8 and J usage is TRBJ2-5; D gene ambiguous. The J call is doubtful: the DNA matches TRBJ2-7 better. Germline V gene lookup returns CDR1 SGHTS and CDR2 YDEGEE. The CDR3 spans 14 residues. CDR3 residues: CASSLIGPTYEQYF. The CDR3 bases are TGTGCCAGCAGCTTGATTGGGCCTACCTACGAGCAGTACTTC.

J is TRBJ2-3 and V is TRBV10-2; TRBD2 matches at 7 bases. The CDR3 consists of 13 residues. Unmatched junction bases numbered 4, after V lost 4 bases and J lost 6 bases. The germline gives CDR1 WSHSY, CDR2 SAAADI. CDR3 sequence: CASSGKGGDTQYF. The CDR3 DNA reads TGCGCCAGCAGTGGGAAGGGAGGGGATACGCAGTATTTT.

CDR3 in DNA: TGTGCCAGCAGTATTCCACTAGCGGGAGGAAGATACGAGCAGTACTTC. It encodes CASSIPLAGGRYEQYF. V is TRBV27 and J is TRBJ2-7; the match to TRBD2 covers 12 bases. The CDR3 is 16 amino acids. Per the germline V gene, CDR1 is MNHEY and CDR2 is SMNVEV (reference sequence). Germline trimming cut 5 bases from V and 4 bases from J; bases unmatched to any gene: 9.

The CDR3 nucleotides read TGTGCCACCAGCAGCCCCGTGGAGGTAGACAGCAATCAGCCCCAGCATTTT. Its translation: CATSSPVEVDSNQPQHF. The V gene is TRBV15, the J gene TRBJ1-5, with D unclear. Trimming removed 3 bases from V and 1 base from J, with 16 bases in between. The CDR3 loop spans 17 amino acids. Germline V lookup: CDR1 LNHNV, CDR2 YYDKDF (reference sequence).

The chain links TRBV4-2 to TRBJ2-5, with D perhaps matching TRBD2 (5 bases). Matching the DNA end better, TRBJ2-7 makes the J call doubtful. This CDR3 is built from 15 residues. From germline, CDR1 is LGHNA and CDR2 YNFKEQ. This CDR3 reads CASSQDEGSSYEQYF. DNA of the CDR3: TGTGCCAGCAGCCAAGATGAGGGTTCTTCCTACGAGCAGTACTTC.

This clone has more than one count but fewer than ten. The rearrangement joins TRBV19 to TRBJ1-3; 8 bases map to TRBD1. Germline CDR1 reads LNHDA; CDR2 reads SQIVND (reference sequence). The CDR3 consists of 16 residues. Trimming cost V 5 bases and J 0 bases; bases outside gene matches: 6. CDR3 nucleotides: TGTGCCAGTAGTGGGGACAGGACAAGCTCTGGAAACACCATATATTTT. Its translation is CASSGDRTSSGNTIYF. Using reference TRBV19 and TRBJ1-3 for the parts outside the CDR3, the full variable domain is DGGITQSPKYLFRKEGQNVTLSCEQNLNHDAMYWYRQDPGQGLRLIYYSQIVNDFQKGDIAEGYSVSREKKESFPLTVTSAQKNPTAFYLCASSGDRTSSGNTIYFGEGSWLTVV.

J is TRBJ1-5 and V is TRBV28; D is undetermined. V dropped 6 bases and J dropped 0 bases, with 18 bases sitting between them. Germline V lookup: CDR1 MDHEN, CDR2 SYDVKM. CDR3 size: 17 residues. The CDR3 loop reads CASRPSTASLSNQPQHF. The DNA of the CDR3 is TGTGCCAGCAGGCCAAGTACAGCTAGCCTTAGCAATCAGCCCCAGCATTTT.

The V and J genes are TRBV27 and TRBJ2-1; TRBD2 matches 11 bases. Per germline, CDR1 MNHEY and CDR2 SMNVEV (reference sequence). J gave up 3 bases and V 6 bases, and 4 bases lay outside the gene matches. The CDR3 has 15 residues. CDR3 protein: CASRQTSGIYNEQFF. DNA for the CDR3: TGTGCCAGCAGACAGACTAGCGGGATCTACAATGAGCAGTTCTTC.

The CDR3 DNA sequence: TGTGCCTGGAGTTTAGGACAGGGGGAGACTGAAGCTTTCTTT. As protein: CAWSLGQGETEAFF. The rearrangement uses TRBV30 and TRBJ1-1, with TRBD1 matching over 10 bases. In germline, CDR1 is GTSNPN, CDR2 SVGIG (reference sequence). This CDR3 has 14 amino acids. J lost 5 bases, V lost 2 bases, and 5 bases had no gene match.

This chain uses TRBV30 with TRBJ1-5; 9 nucleotides match TRBD1. Germline loops: CDR1 GTSNPN, CDR2 SVGIG (reference sequence). The CDR3 is made up of 16 amino acids. Trimming removed 2 bases from V and 6 bases from J; junction bases left unmatched: 11. CDR3 sequence reads: CAWSRQLGQGGQPQHF. The CDR3, as DNA: TGTGCCTGGAGTCGACAGTTGGGACAGGGCGGTCAGCCCCAGCATTTT.